These T cell receptor beta chains were read from a single sample in a study of blood T cell repertoires in COVID-19. Repertoires were generated with immunoSEQ multiplex PCR, while TCRdb's copy carries only in-frame clones and drops some. The sample lists more than 85,000 clones; over 85% were seen once. The sequenced sample was peripheral blood. The receptors stem from a woman in her forties or fifties with COVID-19, enrolled during active disease. Both conserved end residues are part of each CDR3. Fields, in order: V gene, J gene, clone size, D gene, CDR3 protein, CDR3 DNA. D genes are given only for firm matches. Clone size, where shown, is once, few, many, or a class for clones that have expanded.

TRBV24-1	TRBJ2-1	.	.	CATSPGQPKNEQFF	TGTGCCACCAGCCCGGGACAACCCAAGAATGAGCAGTTCTTC
TRBV9	TRBJ2-7	.	.	CASSEGDTASEQYF	TGTGCCAGCAGCGAGGGAGACACCGCATCCGAGCAGTACTTC
TRBV19	TRBJ2-1	once	.	CASSMGQLYNEQFF	TGTGCCAGTAGTATGGGGCAGCTTTACAATGAGCAGTTCTTC
TRBV7-8	TRBJ1-2	.	.	CASSLGGVGYTF	TGTGCCAGCAGCTTAGGGGGGGTTGGCTACACCTTC
TRBV3-1/TRBV3-2	TRBJ2-7	.	.	CASSQEDSRPYF	TGTGCCAGCAGCCAAGAAGACTCGAGGCCGTACTTC
TRBV11-3	TRBJ2-3	once	TRBD2	CASSLVAGGGPDTQYF	TGTGCCAGCAGCTTAGTAGCGGGGGGAGGCCCAGATACGCAGTATTTT
TRBV6-5	TRBJ1-1	.	.	CAVQGGREAFF	TGTGCCGTCCAGGGAGGGCGCGAAGCTTTCTTT
TRBV3-1/TRBV3-2	TRBJ1-1	.	.	CASSQRQTTHEAFF	TGTGCCAGCAGCCAAAGACAGACAACCCATGAAGCTTTCTTT
TRBV3-1/TRBV3-2	TRBJ1-2	.	TRBD1	CASSQTDREGYGYTF	TGTGCCAGCAGCCAAACGGACAGGGAAGGGTATGGCTACACCTTC
TRBV11-2	TRBJ1-2	.	.	CASSLESTEGGYTF	TGTGCCAGCAGCTTAGAATCGACAGAAGGTGGCTACACCTTC
TRBV19	TRBJ1-1	.	.	CASSIDLGVNTEAFF	TGTGCCAGTAGTATAGATCTAGGGGTGAACACTGAAGCTTTCTTT
TRBV5-1	TRBJ1-1	.	.	CASSYLGGNTEAFF	TGCGCCAGCAGCTATCTAGGGGGGAACACTGAAGCTTTCTTT
TRBV6-6	TRBJ1-3	.	.	CASSYAGGRTGNTIYF	TGTGCCAGCAGTTACGCGGGCGGTCGAACTGGAAACACCATATATTTT
TRBV7-6	TRBJ2-1	.	TRBD2	CASSRSGGSYNEQFF	TGTGCCAGCAGCCGTAGCGGGGGGTCCTACAATGAGCAGTTCTTC
TRBV11-3	TRBJ2-5	.	.	CASSLEGAETQYF	TGTGCCAGCAGCTTAGAGGGGGCAGAGACCCAGTACTTC
TRBV6-5	TRBJ2-5	.	.	CASNPQGQETQYF	TGTGCCAGCAACCCACAGGGACAAGAGACCCAGTACTTC
TRBV4-1	TRBJ1-1	.	TRBD1	CASSQVGTGLPNTEAFF	TGCGCCAGCAGCCAAGTAGGGACAGGGCTCCCAAACACTGAAGCTTTCTTT
TRBV5-1	TRBJ2-1	.	TRBD2	CASSPLSGGAVNEQFF	TGCGCCAGCAGCCCACTTAGCGGGGGGGCAGTAAATGAGCAGTTCTTC
TRBV13	TRBJ2-3	.	.	CASSLVGRDFTQYF	TGTGCCAGCAGCTTAGTGGGGAGAGATTTTACGCAGTATTTT
TRBV9	TRBJ1-1	.	.	CASSVGGLTEAFF	TGTGCCAGCAGCGTAGGGGGACTCACTGAAGCTTTCTTT
TRBV11-3	TRBJ2-6	.	.	CASSFVITGSISSGANVLTF	TGTGCCAGCAGCTTCGTCATAACAGGCTCCATCTCCTCTGGGGCCAACGTCCTGACTTTC
TRBV15	TRBJ1-2	once	TRBD1	CATSRNRGQEETF	TGTGCCACCAGCAGGAACAGGGGGCAAGAGGAAACCTTC
TRBV6-2/TRBV6-3	TRBJ1-2	.	.	CASSQDSRYGYTF	TGTGCCAGCAGTCAGGACAGCCGGTATGGCTACACCTTC
TRBV6-6	TRBJ2-6	.	.	CASSPGHGSSGANVLTF	TGTGCCAGCAGTCCGGGACACGGCAGCTCTGGGGCCAACGTCCTGACTTTC
TRBV28	TRBJ2-3	.	.	CASSATGFWENGTDTQYF	TGTGCCAGCAGTGCGACGGGGTTTTGGGAGAACGGCACAGATACGCAGTATTTT
TRBV19	TRBJ1-1	.	TRBD1	CASSTGQGGTEAFF	TGTGCCAGTAGTACGGGACAGGGAGGCACTGAAGCTTTCTTT
TRBV7-2	TRBJ1-2	.	.	CASSPTDSFYGYTF	TGTGCCAGCAGCCCGACCGACAGTTTCTATGGCTACACCTTC
TRBV4-3	TRBJ1-1	.	.	CASSQVGGVRAFF	TGCGCCAGCAGCCAAGTAGGGGGGGTCAGGGCTTTCTTT
TRBV19	TRBJ1-6	.	.	CASSIDSAFSPLHF	TGTGCCAGTAGTATAGATTCAGCGTTTTCACCCCTCCACTTT
TRBV5-1	TRBJ1-1	.	TRBD1	CASSLTGGTEAFF	TGCGCCAGCAGCTTAACAGGGGGTACTGAAGCTTTCTTT
TRBV19	TRBJ1-5	.	.	CASSIGRVSHYNQPQHF	TGTGCCAGTAGTATCGGCAGGGTGAGTCATTACAATCAGCCCCAGCATTTT
TRBV10-1	TRBJ2-2	.	.	CASRAGFTGELFF	TGCGCCAGCAGGGCAGGGTTCACCGGGGAGCTGTTTTTT
TRBV2	TRBJ1-1	.	.	CASSEALSEATEAFF	TGTGCCAGCAGTGAAGCGCTTTCAGAGGCCACTGAAGCTTTCTTT
TRBV2	TRBJ2-7	.	.	CASSEWGTGTDEQYF	TGTGCCAGCAGTGAATGGGGAACAGGGACGGACGAGCAGTACTTC
TRBV6-5	TRBJ2-5	.	.	CASSLRAPYQETQYF	TGTGCCAGCAGTCTCAGGGCCCCGTACCAAGAGACCCAGTACTTC
TRBV13	TRBJ2-6	.	.	CASSLVLSTISGANVLTF	TGTGCCAGCAGCTTAGTCCTTTCAACTATTTCTGGGGCCAACGTCCTGACTTTC
TRBV5-5	TRBJ1-5	few	.	CASSPLPQGGDQPQHF	TGTGCCAGCAGCCCCCTACCCCAGGGAGGGGATCAGCCCCAGCATTTT
TRBV5-1	TRBJ2-6	.	.	CASSLTAGANVLTF	TGCGCCAGCAGCTTGACAGCCGGGGCCAACGTCCTGACTTTC
TRBV11-1	TRBJ1-1	.	.	CASSLRRGTEAFF	TGTGCCAGCAGCTTGCGTAGGGGCACTGAAGCTTTCTTT
TRBV7-3	TRBJ2-7	.	TRBD2	CASSSRGGADEQYF	TGTGCCAGCAGCTCCCGCGGGGGGGCCGACGAGCAGTACTTC
TRBV21-1	TRBJ2-5	.	.	CASSKDGRGYQETQYF	TGTGCCAGCAGCAAAGATGGCAGGGGGTACCAAGAGACCCAGTACTTC
TRBV11-2	TRBJ2-7	.	TRBD1	CASTPTGNEQYF	TGTGCCAGCACCCCGACAGGGAACGAGCAGTACTTC
TRBV23-1	TRBJ1-4	.	.	CASSGERGRTPILLATNEKLFF	TGCGCCAGCAGTGGAGAGCGAGGTCGGACACCGATACTTTTAGCAACTAATGAAAAACTGTTTTTT
TRBV7-8	TRBJ1-5	.	TRBD1	CASRLGQGEGQPQHF	TGTGCCAGCAGACTGGGACAGGGGGAAGGTCAGCCCCAGCATTTT
TRBV4-1	TRBJ1-2	.	TRBD1	CASGWGQGATNYGYTF	TGCGCCAGCGGATGGGGACAGGGGGCGACGAACTATGGCTACACCTTC
TRBV5-1	TRBJ1-1	.	.	CASSLGTVNTEAFF	TGCGCCAGCAGCTTGGGGACAGTGAACACTGAAGCTTTCTTT
TRBV11-2	TRBJ2-3	.	TRBD2	CASTRDLWGGTDTQYF	TGTGCCAGCACCCGGGACTTGTGGGGAGGGACAGATACGCAGTATTTT
TRBV11-2	TRBJ1-4	.	.	CASSLGIGGQNEKLFF	TGTGCCAGCAGCTTAGGGATCGGGGGGCAAAATGAAAAACTGTTTTTT
TRBV2	TRBJ1-1	.	.	CASKVDSWVPEAFF	TGTGCCAGCAAGGTGGACAGCTGGGTTCCTGAAGCTTTCTTT
TRBV21-1	TRBJ1-1	.	.	CASSQGSTEAFF	TGTGCCAGCAGCCAGGGGAGCACTGAAGCTTTCTTT
TRBV5-1	TRBJ2-5	.	.	CASSLVLGSQETQYF	TGCGCCAGCAGCTTGGTCCTCGGGTCCCAAGAGACCCAGTACTTC
TRBV19	TRBJ1-2	.	TRBD1	CASSPRTGVDGYTF	TGTGCCAGTAGCCCGCGGACAGGGGTAGACGGCTACACCTTC
TRBV10-1	TRBJ1-5	few	.	CASGQSNQPQHF	TGCGCCAGCGGACAAAGCAATCAGCCCCAGCATTTT